This T cell receptor (beta chain) was identified in a study of beta chain features in type 1 diabetes. Expressed TCRB transcripts were sequenced after all isolated RNA was converted to cDNA. Repertoires were generated with immunoSEQ multiplex PCR, while TCRdb's copy carries only in-frame clones and drops some. This table holds roughly 230,000 clones, over 7.5% found once. CDR3 length: 13 amino acids. CDR1 is SNHLY, CDR2 FYNNEI, per germline. V dropped 6 bases and J dropped 2 bases, with 10 bases sitting between them. The clonotype was recovered from a woman in her late teens or twenties in good health. The specimen sequenced was naive CD4+ T cells from blood. The rearrangement links TRBV2 to TRBJ1-1; D is possibly TRBD1 (5 bases). The CDR3 nucleotides read TGTGCCAGCAGAAACAGGCTCAACACTGAAGCTTTCTTT. Translation gives CASRNRLNTEAFF. The whole variable domain, filled in from reference TRBV2 and TRBJ1-1, reads EPEVTQTPSHQVTQMGQEVILRCVPISNHLYFYWYRQILGQKVEFLVSFYNNEISEKSEIFDDQFSVERPDGSNFTLKIRSTKLEDSAMYFCASRNRLNTEAFFGQGTRLTVV.